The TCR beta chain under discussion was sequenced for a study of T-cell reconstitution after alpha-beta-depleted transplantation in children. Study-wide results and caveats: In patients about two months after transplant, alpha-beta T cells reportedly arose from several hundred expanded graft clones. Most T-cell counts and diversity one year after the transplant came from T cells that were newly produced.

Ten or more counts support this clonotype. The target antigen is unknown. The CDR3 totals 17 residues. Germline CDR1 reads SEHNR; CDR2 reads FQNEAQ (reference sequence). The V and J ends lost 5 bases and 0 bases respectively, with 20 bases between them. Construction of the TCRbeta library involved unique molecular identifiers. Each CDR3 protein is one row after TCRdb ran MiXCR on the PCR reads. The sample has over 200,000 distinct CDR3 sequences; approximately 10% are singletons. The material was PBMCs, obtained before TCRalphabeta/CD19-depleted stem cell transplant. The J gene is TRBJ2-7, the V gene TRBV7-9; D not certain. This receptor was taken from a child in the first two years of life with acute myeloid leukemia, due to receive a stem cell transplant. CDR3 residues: CASSHGSKPVGSYEQYF. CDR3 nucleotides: TGTGCCAGCAGCCACGGCTCTAAACCCGTAGGCTCCTACGAGCAGTACTTC.